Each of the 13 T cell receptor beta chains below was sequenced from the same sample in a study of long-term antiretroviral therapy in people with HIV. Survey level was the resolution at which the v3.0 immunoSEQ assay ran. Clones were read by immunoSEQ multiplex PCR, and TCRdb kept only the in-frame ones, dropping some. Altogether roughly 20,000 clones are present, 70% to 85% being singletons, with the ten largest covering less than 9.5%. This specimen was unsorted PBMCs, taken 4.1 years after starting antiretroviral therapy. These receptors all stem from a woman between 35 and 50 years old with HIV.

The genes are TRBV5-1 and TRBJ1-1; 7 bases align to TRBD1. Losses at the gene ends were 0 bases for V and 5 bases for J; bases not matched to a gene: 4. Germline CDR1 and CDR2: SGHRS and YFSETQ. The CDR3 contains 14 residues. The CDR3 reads CASSLDTGVTEAFF. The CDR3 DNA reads TGCGCCAGCAGCTTGGATACAGGGGTTACTGAAGCTTTCTTT.

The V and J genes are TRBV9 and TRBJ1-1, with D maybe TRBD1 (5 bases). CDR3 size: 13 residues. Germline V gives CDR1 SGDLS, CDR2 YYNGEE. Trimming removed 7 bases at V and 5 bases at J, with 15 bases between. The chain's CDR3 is CASSRGDGTEAFF. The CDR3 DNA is TGTGCCAGCTCCCGAGGGGATGGAACTGAAGCTTTCTTT.

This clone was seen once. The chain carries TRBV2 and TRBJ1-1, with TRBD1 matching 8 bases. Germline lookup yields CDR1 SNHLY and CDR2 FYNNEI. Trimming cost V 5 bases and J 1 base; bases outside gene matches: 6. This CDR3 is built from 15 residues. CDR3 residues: CASSPNRGGNTEAFF. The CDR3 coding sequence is TGTGCCAGCAGTCCTAACAGGGGGGGGAACACTGAAGCTTTCTTT.

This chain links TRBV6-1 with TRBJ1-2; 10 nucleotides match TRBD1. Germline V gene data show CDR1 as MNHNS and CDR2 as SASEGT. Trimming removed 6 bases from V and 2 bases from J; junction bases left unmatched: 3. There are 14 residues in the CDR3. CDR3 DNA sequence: TGTGCCAGCAGGGACAGGGGGTCCAACTATGGCTACACCTTC. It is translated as CASRDRGSNYGYTF.

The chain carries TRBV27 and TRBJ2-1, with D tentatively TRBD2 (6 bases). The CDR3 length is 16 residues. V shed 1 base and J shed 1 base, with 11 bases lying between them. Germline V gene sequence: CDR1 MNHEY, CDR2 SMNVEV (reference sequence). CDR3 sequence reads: CASSLFGGGSYNEQFF. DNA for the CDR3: TGTGCCAGCAGTTTATTCGGGGGTGGGTCCTACAATGAGCAGTTCTTC.

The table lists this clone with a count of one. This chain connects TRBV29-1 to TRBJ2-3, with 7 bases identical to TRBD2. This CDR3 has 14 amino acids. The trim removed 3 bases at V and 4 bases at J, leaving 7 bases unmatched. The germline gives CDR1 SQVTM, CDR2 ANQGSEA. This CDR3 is CSVDGLAESDTQYF. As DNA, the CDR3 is TGCAGCGTTGATGGGCTAGCGGAGTCAGATACGCAGTATTTT.

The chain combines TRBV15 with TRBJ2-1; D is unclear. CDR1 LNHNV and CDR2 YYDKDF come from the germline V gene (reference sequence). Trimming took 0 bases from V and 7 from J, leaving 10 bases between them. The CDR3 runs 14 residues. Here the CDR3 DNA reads TGTGCCACCAGCAGAGATTCAGAGAAAAATGAGCAGTTCTTC. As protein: CATSRDSEKNEQFF.

In DNA, the CDR3 is TGTGCCAGCAGCCCCGGGGGGGCACAGGGATCGGCTTTCTTT. Protein: CASSPGGAQGSAFF. This chain connects TRBV6-4 to TRBJ1-1; D is perhaps TRBD1 (6 bases). The germline V and J ends were trimmed by 6 bases and 11 bases, with 22 bases remaining between them. The CDR3 runs 14 residues. Germline-derived CDR1 and CDR2 are MRHNA and SNTAGT.

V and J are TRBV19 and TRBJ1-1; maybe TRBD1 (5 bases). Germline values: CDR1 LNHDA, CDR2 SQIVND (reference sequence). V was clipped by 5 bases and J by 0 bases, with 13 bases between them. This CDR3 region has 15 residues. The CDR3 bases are TGTGCCAGTAGTTCCTGGGGCAGAATGAACACTGAAGCTTTCTTT. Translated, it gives CASSSWGRMNTEAFF.

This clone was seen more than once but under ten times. This CDR3 is CSARGAETQYF. In nucleotides, the CDR3 is TGCAGTGCTAGAGGCGCAGAGACCCAGTACTTC. This chain joins TRBV20-1 and TRBJ2-5; D unclear. This CDR3 contains 11 residues. V was cut by 1 base and J by 4 bases, with 4 bases left in between. The germline CDR1 and CDR2 sequences are DFQATT and SNEGSKA (reference sequence).

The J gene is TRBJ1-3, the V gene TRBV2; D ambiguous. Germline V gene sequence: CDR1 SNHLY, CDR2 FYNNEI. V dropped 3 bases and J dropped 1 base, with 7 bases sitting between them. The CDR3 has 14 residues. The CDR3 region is CASSDWGSGNTIYF. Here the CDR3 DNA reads TGTGCCAGCAGTGACTGGGGTTCTGGAAACACCATATATTTT.

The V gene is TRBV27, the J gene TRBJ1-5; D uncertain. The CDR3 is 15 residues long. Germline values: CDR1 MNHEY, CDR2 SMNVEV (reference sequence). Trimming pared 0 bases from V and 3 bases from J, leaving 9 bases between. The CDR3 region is CASSLSAGSNQPQHF. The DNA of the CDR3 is TGTGCCAGCAGTTTATCGGCGGGCTCCAATCAGCCCCAGCATTTT.

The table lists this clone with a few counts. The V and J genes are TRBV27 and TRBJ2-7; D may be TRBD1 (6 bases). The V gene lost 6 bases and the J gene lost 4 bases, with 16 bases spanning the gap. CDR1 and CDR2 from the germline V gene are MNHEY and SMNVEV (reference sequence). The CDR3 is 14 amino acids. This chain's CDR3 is CASRSVGDTYEQYF. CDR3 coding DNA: TGTGCCAGCAGGTCGGTCGGGGACACTTACGAGCAGTACTTC.